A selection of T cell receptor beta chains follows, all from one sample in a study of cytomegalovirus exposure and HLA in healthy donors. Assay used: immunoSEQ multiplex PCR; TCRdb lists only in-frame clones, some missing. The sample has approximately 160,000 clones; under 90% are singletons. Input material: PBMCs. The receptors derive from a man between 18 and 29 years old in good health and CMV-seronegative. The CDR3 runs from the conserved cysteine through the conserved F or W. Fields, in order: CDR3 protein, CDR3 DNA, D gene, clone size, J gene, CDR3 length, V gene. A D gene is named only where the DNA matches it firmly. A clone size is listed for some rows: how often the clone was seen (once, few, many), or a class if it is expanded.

cdr3_aa: CASRRTSGVGETQYF; cdr3_nt: TGTGCCAGCCGACGGACTAGCGGTGTTGGGGAGACCCAGTACTTC; d_call: TRBD2; clone_size: NA; j_call: TRBJ2-5; cdr3_length: 15; v_call: TRBV2
cdr3_aa: CASSLRDREAFF; cdr3_nt: TGTGCCAGCAGCTTGAGGGATCGGGAAGCTTTCTTT; d_call: NA; clone_size: NA; j_call: TRBJ1-1; cdr3_length: 12; v_call: TRBV11-3
cdr3_aa: CASSLRGAGNTIYF; cdr3_nt: TGTGCCAGCAGCCTCAGGGGGGCTGGAAACACCATATATTTT; d_call: TRBD1; clone_size: NA; j_call: TRBJ1-3; cdr3_length: 14; v_call: TRBV2
cdr3_aa: CASSPGTSGNTGELFF; cdr3_nt: TGTGCCAGCAGCCCTGGGACTAGCGGGAACACCGGGGAGCTGTTTTTT; d_call: TRBD2; clone_size: NA; j_call: TRBJ2-2; cdr3_length: 16; v_call: TRBV5-8
cdr3_aa: CASSQVYRDTQYF; cdr3_nt: TGCGCCAGCAGCCAAGTTTATCGGGATACGCAGTATTTT; d_call: NA; clone_size: NA; j_call: TRBJ2-3; cdr3_length: 13; v_call: TRBV4-1
cdr3_aa: CASSLRTGGNQPQHF; cdr3_nt: TGTGCCAGCAGCTTAAGGACAGGGGGCAATCAGCCCCAGCATTTT; d_call: TRBD1; clone_size: NA; j_call: TRBJ1-5; cdr3_length: 15; v_call: TRBV7-8
cdr3_aa: CASSYEGNYGYTF; cdr3_nt: TGTGCCAGCAGTTACGAGGGAAACTATGGCTACACCTTC; d_call: NA; clone_size: few; j_call: TRBJ1-2; cdr3_length: 13; v_call: TRBV6-6
cdr3_aa: CASSYQGSANEKLFF; cdr3_nt: TGTGCCAGCAGTTACCAGGGTTCAGCTAATGAAAAACTGTTTTTT; d_call: NA; clone_size: few; j_call: TRBJ1-4; cdr3_length: 15; v_call: TRBV6-5
cdr3_aa: CASNIGGRRGETQYF; cdr3_nt: TGTGCCAGCAATATCGGGGGACGGCGTGGCGAGACCCAGTACTTC; d_call: NA; clone_size: NA; j_call: TRBJ2-5; cdr3_length: 15; v_call: TRBV11-3
cdr3_aa: CAVTPTGRNTGELFF; cdr3_nt: TGTGCTGTTACCCCGACAGGGAGGAACACCGGGGAGCTGTTTTTT; d_call: TRBD1; clone_size: once; j_call: TRBJ2-2; cdr3_length: 15; v_call: TRBV19
cdr3_aa: CASIRGLAESYEQYF; cdr3_nt: TGTGCCAGCATCCGGGGGCTAGCGGAATCCTACGAGCAGTACTTC; d_call: NA; clone_size: NA; j_call: TRBJ2-7; cdr3_length: 15; v_call: TRBV28
cdr3_aa: CASRAGTPGNTIYF; cdr3_nt: TGTGCCAGCAGGGCCGGGACTCCTGGAAACACCATATATTTT; d_call: NA; clone_size: NA; j_call: TRBJ1-3; cdr3_length: 14; v_call: TRBV5-8
cdr3_aa: CASSPTDTNYGYTF; cdr3_nt: TGTGCCAGCTCACCGACGGACACTAACTATGGCTACACCTTC; d_call: NA; clone_size: NA; j_call: TRBJ1-2; cdr3_length: 14; v_call: TRBV18
cdr3_aa: CASSFVYSNQPQHF; cdr3_nt: TGTGCCAGCAGTTTTGTATATAGCAATCAGCCCCAGCATTTT; d_call: NA; clone_size: NA; j_call: TRBJ1-5; cdr3_length: 14; v_call: TRBV28
cdr3_aa: CASSQVLGREYF; cdr3_nt: TGCGCCAGCAGCCAAGTGTTGGGCAGGGAGTACTTC; d_call: NA; clone_size: NA; j_call: TRBJ2-7; cdr3_length: 12; v_call: TRBV4-1
cdr3_aa: CASSRLAGFTDTQYF; cdr3_nt: TGTGCCAGCAGCCGACTAGCGGGATTCACAGATACGCAGTATTTT; d_call: TRBD2; clone_size: NA; j_call: TRBJ2-3; cdr3_length: 15; v_call: TRBV6-5
cdr3_aa: CATEASDYEQYF; cdr3_nt: TGTGCCACCGAGGCCAGCGACTACGAGCAGTACTTC; d_call: NA; clone_size: NA; j_call: TRBJ2-7; cdr3_length: 12; v_call: TRBV5-8
cdr3_aa: CASSGGQGFNEQFF; cdr3_nt: TGTGCCAGCAGCGGGGGACAGGGGTTCAATGAGCAGTTCTTC; d_call: TRBD1; clone_size: NA; j_call: TRBJ2-1; cdr3_length: 14; v_call: TRBV9
cdr3_aa: CASSLDRVLNEQFF; cdr3_nt: TGTGCCAGCAGCTTAGACAGGGTGCTCAATGAGCAGTTCTTC; d_call: NA; clone_size: NA; j_call: TRBJ2-1; cdr3_length: 14; v_call: TRBV7-9
cdr3_aa: CASYLRQSSYNEQFF; cdr3_nt: TGTGCCAGTTACCTTCGACAGAGCTCCTACAATGAGCAGTTCTTC; d_call: NA; clone_size: NA; j_call: TRBJ2-1; cdr3_length: 15; v_call: TRBV6-5
cdr3_aa: CASSRDMNTEAFF; cdr3_nt: TGTGCCAGCAGCCGGGACATGAACACTGAAGCTTTCTTT; d_call: NA; clone_size: NA; j_call: TRBJ1-1; cdr3_length: 13; v_call: TRBV5-4
cdr3_aa: CASSSGERELVNEQFF; cdr3_nt: TGTGCCAGCAGCTCCGGTGAGCGGGAGCTCGTCAATGAGCAGTTCTTC; d_call: TRBD2; clone_size: NA; j_call: TRBJ2-1; cdr3_length: 16; v_call: TRBV5-6
cdr3_aa: CATRAGDGYTF; cdr3_nt: TGTGCCACCCGGGCAGGGGATGGCTACACCTTC; d_call: NA; clone_size: NA; j_call: TRBJ1-2; cdr3_length: 11; v_call: TRBV28
cdr3_aa: CASHAGTANSPLHF; cdr3_nt: TGTGCCAGTCACGCCGGGACAGCTAATTCACCCCTCCACTTT; d_call: TRBD1; clone_size: few; j_call: TRBJ1-6; cdr3_length: 14; v_call: TRBV2
cdr3_aa: CASSLSTGVNEQYF; cdr3_nt: TGTGCCAGCAGTTTATCGACAGGGGTTAACGAGCAGTACTTC; d_call: TRBD1; clone_size: NA; j_call: TRBJ2-7; cdr3_length: 14; v_call: TRBV27
cdr3_aa: CASSIWVATEVHEQFF; cdr3_nt: TGTGCCAGCAGCATTTGGGTGGCTACAGAAGTCCATGAGCAGTTCTTC; d_call: NA; clone_size: NA; j_call: TRBJ2-1; cdr3_length: 16; v_call: TRBV9
cdr3_aa: CASSQGQSGRNTIYF; cdr3_nt: TGCGCCAGCAGCCAGGGACAATCGGGTAGAAACACCATATATTTT; d_call: NA; clone_size: NA; j_call: TRBJ1-3; cdr3_length: 15; v_call: TRBV4-1
cdr3_aa: CASTRSGGGLPFF; cdr3_nt: TGTGCCAGCACCCGAAGTGGGGGGGGGTTGCCTTTCTTT; d_call: NA; clone_size: NA; j_call: TRBJ1-1; cdr3_length: 13; v_call: TRBV7-3
cdr3_aa: CASSQTAWTGGNEQYF; cdr3_nt: TGCGCCAGCAGCCAGACCGCCTGGACAGGGGGTAACGAGCAGTACTTC; d_call: TRBD1; clone_size: NA; j_call: TRBJ2-7; cdr3_length: 16; v_call: TRBV5-1
cdr3_aa: CASRDRTPNTGELFF; cdr3_nt: TGTGCCAGCCGAGACAGGACACCGAACACCGGGGAGCTGTTTTTT; d_call: NA; clone_size: NA; j_call: TRBJ2-2; cdr3_length: 15; v_call: TRBV25-1
cdr3_aa: CASSQDARSRGNTIYF; cdr3_nt: TGCGCCAGCAGCCAAGATGCCCGGTCCCGGGGAAACACCATATATTTT; d_call: NA; clone_size: few; j_call: TRBJ1-3; cdr3_length: 16; v_call: TRBV4-1
cdr3_aa: CASSSNSHRGEREAFF; cdr3_nt: TGTGCCAGCAGTTCCAATTCACACAGGGGAGAGAGGGAAGCTTTCTTT; d_call: TRBD1; clone_size: NA; j_call: TRBJ1-1; cdr3_length: 16; v_call: TRBV28
cdr3_aa: CASSFLEQGDTEAFF; cdr3_nt: TGTGCCAGCAGCTTTTTGGAGCAGGGGGACACTGAAGCTTTCTTT; d_call: TRBD1; clone_size: NA; j_call: TRBJ1-1; cdr3_length: 15; v_call: TRBV5-6
cdr3_aa: CASSEQARGLNQPQHF; cdr3_nt: TGTGCCAGCAGTGAACAGGCACGTGGACTGAATCAGCCCCAGCATTTT; d_call: NA; clone_size: NA; j_call: TRBJ1-5; cdr3_length: 16; v_call: TRBV6-1
cdr3_aa: CASSGTSVPSDTQYF; cdr3_nt: TGTGCCAGCAGCGGCACTAGCGTCCCCTCAGATACGCAGTATTTT; d_call: TRBD2; clone_size: NA; j_call: TRBJ2-3; cdr3_length: 15; v_call: TRBV7-3
cdr3_aa: CAISRTSGRTDEQFF; cdr3_nt: TGTGCCATCAGTCGGACTAGCGGGAGGACAGATGAGCAGTTCTTC; d_call: TRBD2; clone_size: NA; j_call: TRBJ2-1; cdr3_length: 15; v_call: TRBV10-3
cdr3_aa: CASSLDVREKLFF; cdr3_nt: TGCGCCAGCAGCTTGGATGTGCGTGAAAAACTGTTTTTT; d_call: NA; clone_size: few; j_call: TRBJ1-4; cdr3_length: 13; v_call: TRBV5-1
cdr3_aa: CASSIDTRVQYF; cdr3_nt: TGTGCCAGTAGTATAGATACCAGGGTACAGTACTTC; d_call: NA; clone_size: NA; j_call: TRBJ2-4; cdr3_length: 12; v_call: TRBV19
cdr3_aa: CASSYNRGNEQYF; cdr3_nt: TGTGCCAGCAGTTACAACAGGGGGAACGAGCAGTACTTC; d_call: TRBD1; clone_size: once; j_call: TRBJ2-7; cdr3_length: 13; v_call: TRBV6-6
cdr3_aa: CASSPPGQGASEQYF; cdr3_nt: TGTGCCAGCAGCCCCCCGGGACAGGGGGCGTCCGAGCAGTACTTC; d_call: TRBD1; clone_size: NA; j_call: TRBJ2-7; cdr3_length: 15; v_call: TRBV6-6